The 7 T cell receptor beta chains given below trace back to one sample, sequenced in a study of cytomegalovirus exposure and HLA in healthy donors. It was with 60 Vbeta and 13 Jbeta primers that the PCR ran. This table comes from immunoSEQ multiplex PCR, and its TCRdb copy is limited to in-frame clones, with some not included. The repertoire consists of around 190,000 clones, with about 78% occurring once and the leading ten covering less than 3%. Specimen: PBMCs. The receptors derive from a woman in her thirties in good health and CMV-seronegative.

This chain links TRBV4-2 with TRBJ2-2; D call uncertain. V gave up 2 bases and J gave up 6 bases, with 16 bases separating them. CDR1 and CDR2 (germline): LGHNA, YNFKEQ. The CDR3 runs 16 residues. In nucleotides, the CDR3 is TGTGCCAGCAGCCAACCCGCGTACGTCCGGGCCGGGGAGCTGTTTTTT. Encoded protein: CASSQPAYVRAGELFF.

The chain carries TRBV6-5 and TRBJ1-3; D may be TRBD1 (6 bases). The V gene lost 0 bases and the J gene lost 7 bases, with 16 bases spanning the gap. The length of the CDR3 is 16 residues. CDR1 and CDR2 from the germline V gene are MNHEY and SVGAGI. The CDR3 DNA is TGTGCCAGCAGTTACTCGATGTGGACAGAGTGGAACACCATATATTTT. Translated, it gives CASSYSMWTEWNTIYF.

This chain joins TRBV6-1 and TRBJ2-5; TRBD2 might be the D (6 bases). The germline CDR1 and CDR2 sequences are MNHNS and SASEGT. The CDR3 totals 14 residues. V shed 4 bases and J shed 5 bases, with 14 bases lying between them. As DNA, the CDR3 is TGTGCCAGCAGTGCCCTCTCGGGGAGGGAGACCCAGTACTTC. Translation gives CASSALSGRETQYF.

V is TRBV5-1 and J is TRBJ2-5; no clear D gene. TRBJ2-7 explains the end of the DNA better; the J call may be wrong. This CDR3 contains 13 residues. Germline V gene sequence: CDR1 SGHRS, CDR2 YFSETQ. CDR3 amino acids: CASSSISSYEQYF. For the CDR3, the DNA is TGCGCCAGCAGCTCCATCTCCTCCTACGAGCAGTACTTC.

The chain's CDR3 is CASSLGQLANYGYTF. CDR3 DNA sequence: TGCGCCAGCAGCTTGGGACAGTTAGCTAACTATGGCTACACCTTC. The V gene is TRBV5-1, the J gene TRBJ1-2, with D possibly TRBD1 on 5 matching bases. Trimming removed 0 bases from V and 0 bases from J, with 9 bases in between. Germline V gives CDR1 SGHRS, CDR2 YFSETQ. The CDR3 runs 15 residues.

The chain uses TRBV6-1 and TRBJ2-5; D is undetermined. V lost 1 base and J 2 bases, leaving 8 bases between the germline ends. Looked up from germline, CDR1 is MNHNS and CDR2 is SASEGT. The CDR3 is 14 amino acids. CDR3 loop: CASSEGARQETQYF. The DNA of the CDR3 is TGTGCCAGCAGTGAAGGGGCAAGACAAGAGACCCAGTACTTC.

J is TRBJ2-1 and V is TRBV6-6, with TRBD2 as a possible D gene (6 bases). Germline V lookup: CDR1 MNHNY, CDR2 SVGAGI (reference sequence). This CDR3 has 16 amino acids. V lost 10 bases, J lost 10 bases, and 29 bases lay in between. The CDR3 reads CATHGVGLHQQEEQFF. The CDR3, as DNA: TGTGCCACCCACGGAGTGGGACTTCATCAGCAAGAGGAGCAGTTCTTC.